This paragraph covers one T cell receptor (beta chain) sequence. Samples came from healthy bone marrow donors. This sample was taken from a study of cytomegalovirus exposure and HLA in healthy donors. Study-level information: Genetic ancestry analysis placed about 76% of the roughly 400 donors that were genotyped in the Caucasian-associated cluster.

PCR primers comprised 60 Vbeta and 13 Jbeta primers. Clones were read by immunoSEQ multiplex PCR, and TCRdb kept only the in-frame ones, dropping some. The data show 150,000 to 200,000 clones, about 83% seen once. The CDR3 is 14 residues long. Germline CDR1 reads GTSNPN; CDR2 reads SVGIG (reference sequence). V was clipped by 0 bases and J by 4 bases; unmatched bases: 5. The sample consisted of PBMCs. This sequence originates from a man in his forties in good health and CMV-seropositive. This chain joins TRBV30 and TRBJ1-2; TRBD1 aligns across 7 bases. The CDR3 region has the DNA TGTGCCTGGAGTGTAATGGCAGGGGGCTATGGCTACACCTTC. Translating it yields CAWSVMAGGYGYTF.